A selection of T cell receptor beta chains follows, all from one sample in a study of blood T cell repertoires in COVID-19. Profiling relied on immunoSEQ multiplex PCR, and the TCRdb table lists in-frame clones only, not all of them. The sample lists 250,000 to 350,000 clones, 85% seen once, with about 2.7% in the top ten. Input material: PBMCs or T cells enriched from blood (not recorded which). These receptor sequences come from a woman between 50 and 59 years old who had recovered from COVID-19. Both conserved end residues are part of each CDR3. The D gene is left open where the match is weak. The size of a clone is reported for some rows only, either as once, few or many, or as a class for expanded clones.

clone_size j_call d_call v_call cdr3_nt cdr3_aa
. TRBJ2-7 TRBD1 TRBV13 TGTGCCAGCAGTTTAGTGTCGGAAACAGGGGTCTCCTACGAGCAGTACTTC CASSLVSETGVSYEQYF
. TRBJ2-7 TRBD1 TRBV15 TGTGCCACCAGCCCTTGGGACAGCAGCTCCTACGAGCAGTACTTC CATSPWDSSSYEQYF
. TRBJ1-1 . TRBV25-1 TGTGCCAGCAGTGATGGGGCCACTGAAGCTTTCTTT CASSDGATEAFF
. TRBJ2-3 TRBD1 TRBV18 TGTGCCAGCTCACTCCGGGACAGAAGCACAGATACGCAGTATTTT CASSLRDRSTDTQYF
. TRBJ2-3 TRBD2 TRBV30 TGTGCCTGGAGTGGGTTAGCGGGAGTTCTTGATACGCAGTATTTT CAWSGLAGVLDTQYF
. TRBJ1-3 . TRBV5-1 TGCGCCAGCAGCTTGGTCCTTGGCAGAGGCTCTGGAAACACCATATATTTT CASSLVLGRGSGNTIYF
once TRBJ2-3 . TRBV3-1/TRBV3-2 TGTGCCAGCAGCCACCACAGGGAAGATACGCAGTATTTT CASSHHREDTQYF
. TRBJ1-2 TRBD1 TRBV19 TGTGCCAGTAGTGTCGGACAGGGGACCTATGGCTACACCTTC CASSVGQGTYGYTF
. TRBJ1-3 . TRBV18 TGTGCCAGCTCACCACCGACAGAGACTGGAAACACCATATATTTT CASSPPTETGNTIYF
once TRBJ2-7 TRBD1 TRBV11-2 TGTGCCAGCAGCCCCCGTGCGATGGGACAGACCTACGAGCAGTACTTC CASSPRAMGQTYEQYF
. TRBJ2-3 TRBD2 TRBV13 TGTGCCAGCAGCTTAGTAGGGGCGGGGGATAGCACAGATACGCAGTATTTT CASSLVGAGDSTDTQYF
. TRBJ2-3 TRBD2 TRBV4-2 TGTGCCAGCAGCCAAGACGGGAGGTTTGAAGATACGCAGTATTTT CASSQDGRFEDTQYF
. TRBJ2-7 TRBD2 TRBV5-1 TGCGCCAGCAGCTGGGCTAGCGGGAGGGCCTACGAGCAGTACTTC CASSWASGRAYEQYF
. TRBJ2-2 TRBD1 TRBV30 TGTGCCTGGAACACCGGGACAGGGAACACCGGGGAGCTGTTTTTT CAWNTGTGNTGELFF
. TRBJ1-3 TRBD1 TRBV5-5 TGTGCCAGCAGCTTCCAGGGGGAAGACACCATATATTTT CASSFQGEDTIYF
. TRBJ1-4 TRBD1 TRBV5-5 TGTGCCAGCAGCCCGGACAGGGTTAGAGATGAAAAACTGTTTTTT CASSPDRVRDEKLFF
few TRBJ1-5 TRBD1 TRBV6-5 TGTGCCAGCAGGTACACAGGGGGAAGCAATCAGCCCCAGCATTTT CASRYTGGSNQPQHF
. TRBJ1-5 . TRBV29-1 TGCAGCGTTTCCAGGGCCATTAATCAGCCCCAGCATTTT CSVSRAINQPQHF
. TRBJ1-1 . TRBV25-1 TGTGCCAGCCTCGACGGGAGTTCCGAGACTGAAGCTTTCTTT CASLDGSSETEAFF
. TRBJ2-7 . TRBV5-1 TGCGTCAGCAGGAGGCCCGAGGGATCCTACGAGCAGTACTTC CVSRRPEGSYEQYF
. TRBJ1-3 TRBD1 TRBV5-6 TGTGCCAGCAGCTTGACAGGGGGCGCAGGAAACACCATATATTTT CASSLTGGAGNTIYF
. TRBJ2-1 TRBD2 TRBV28 TGTGCCAGCAGTTACAACCGGGACTACTCCTACAATGAGCAGTTCTTC CASSYNRDYSYNEQFF
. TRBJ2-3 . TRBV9 TGTGCCAGCAGCGTAGCGGGGGACCCACACACAGATACGCAGTATTTT CASSVAGDPHTDTQYF
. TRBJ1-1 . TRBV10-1 TGCGCCAGCAGTGAGTTCTCAGGGCGGGGAGAAGCTTTCTTT CASSEFSGRGEAFF
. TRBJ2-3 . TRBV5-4 TGTGCCAGCGGTCAGGGGGGCGCGCCAAATGGGGATACGCAGTATTTT CASGQGGAPNGDTQYF
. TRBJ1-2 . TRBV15 TGTGCCACCAGCAGAGAGGGAGACCTCGTGGGAAGCTACACCTTC CATSREGDLVGSYTF
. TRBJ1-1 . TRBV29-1 TGCAGCGTTTCTCCCATTTTAGTCACTGAAGCTTTCTTT CSVSPILVTEAFF
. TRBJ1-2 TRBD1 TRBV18 TGTGCCAGCTCACGGGGGGACAGGGGAGAAGGCTACACCTTC CASSRGDRGEGYTF
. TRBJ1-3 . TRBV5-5 TGTGCCAGCAGCTTGTGGTCAGTCTCTGGAAACACCATATATTTT CASSLWSVSGNTIYF
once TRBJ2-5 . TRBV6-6 TGTGCCAGTTCGCGTGAGGCTCGCGAGACCCAGTACTTC CASSREARETQYF
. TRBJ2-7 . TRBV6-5 TGTGCCACCGCGACAGGAGCCTACGAGCAGTACTTC CATATGAYEQYF
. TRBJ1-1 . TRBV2 TGTGCCAGCTGGAACCAGGGGTCTAACACTGAAGCTTTCTTT CASWNQGSNTEAFF
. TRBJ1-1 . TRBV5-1 TGCGCCAGCAGCCTGGGGGGCTCTCTAGGGACTGAAGCTTTCTTT CASSLGGSLGTEAFF
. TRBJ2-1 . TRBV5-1 TGCGCCAGCAGCTTGGTCGGTAGTTTCGATGAGCAGTTCTTC CASSLVGSFDEQFF
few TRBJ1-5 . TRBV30 TGTGCCTGGAGTAGAGGATTCATTAGCAATCAGCCCCAGCATTTT CAWSRGFISNQPQHF
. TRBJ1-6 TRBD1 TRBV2 TGTGCCAGCAGTTGGGACAGGGTTAATTCACCCCTCCACTTT CASSWDRVNSPLHF
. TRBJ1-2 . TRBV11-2 TGTGCCAGCAGCTTAGCTCCCTTGGGGGAGGCAACCTATGGCTACACCTTC CASSLAPLGEATYGYTF
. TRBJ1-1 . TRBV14 TGTGCCAGCAGCCAAGAGAGGGGGGGGAATAGTAACACTGAAGCTTTCTTT CASSQERGGNSNTEAFF
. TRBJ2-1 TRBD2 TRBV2 TGTGCCAGCATAGAGGGACTAGCGGGGGGGCCTAATTACAATGAGCAGTTCTTC CASIEGLAGGPNYNEQFF
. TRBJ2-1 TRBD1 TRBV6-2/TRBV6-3 TGTGCCAGCAGCCCACAGGGGATGGTTTGGTACAATGAGCAGTTCTTC CASSPQGMVWYNEQFF
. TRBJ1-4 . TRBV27 TGTGCCAGCAGCCCCAGGTCGACTAATGAAAAACTGTTTTTT CASSPRSTNEKLFF
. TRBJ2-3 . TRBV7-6 TGTGCCAGCAGCCCCTCCACAGATACGCAGTATTTT CASSPSTDTQYF
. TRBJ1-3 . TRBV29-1 TGCAGCGTTCAGGCCAACTCTGGAAACACCATATATTTT CSVQANSGNTIYF
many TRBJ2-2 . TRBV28 TGTGCCAGCTATACTTTGGTCGGGGAGCTGTTTTTT CASYTLVGELFF
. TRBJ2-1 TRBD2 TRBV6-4 TGTGCCAGCAGTGAGACTAGCGGGTCCTACAATGAGCAGTTCTTC CASSETSGSYNEQFF
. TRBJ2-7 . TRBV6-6 TGTGCCAGCAGTTCCGTCGGACAAACAGCCCCCTACGAGCAGTACTTC CASSSVGQTAPYEQYF
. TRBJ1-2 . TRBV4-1 TGCGCCAGCAGCCAAGGGGGGCAGCCTCGCTATGGCTACACCTTC CASSQGGQPRYGYTF
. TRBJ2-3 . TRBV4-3 TGCGCCAGCAGCCAAGAACAAGGAGCAGATACGCAGTATTTT CASSQEQGADTQYF
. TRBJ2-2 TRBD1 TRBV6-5 TGTGCCAGCAGCCCCGGACAGGGGTTCGCCGGGGAGCTGTTTTTT CASSPGQGFAGELFF
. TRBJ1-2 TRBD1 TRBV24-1 TGTGCCACCAGTGGAAACAGGGACAGAGGCTACACCTTC CATSGNRDRGYTF
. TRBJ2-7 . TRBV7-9 TGTGCCAGCAGCACTAGGGACACCTTCCACGAGCAGTACTTC CASSTRDTFHEQYF
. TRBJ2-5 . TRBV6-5 TGTGCCACCAAAGCGGGCCGAGCGGAGACCCAGTACTTC CATKAGRAETQYF
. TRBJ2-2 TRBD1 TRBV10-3 TGTGCCATCAGTGAGTCAAGTGGGACAGGGGGCACCGGGGAGCTGTTTTTT CAISESSGTGGTGELFF
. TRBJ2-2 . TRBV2 TGTGCCAGCGCTATCACAGGGTTTGCCGGGGAGCTGTTTTTT CASAITGFAGELFF
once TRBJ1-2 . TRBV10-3 TGTGCCATCAGTGAAGGACTCAACTATGGCTACACCTTC CAISEGLNYGYTF